A few counts support the clone carrying this T cell receptor (beta chain). Its antigen remains unknown. The sample belongs to a study of cytomegalovirus exposure and HLA in healthy donors. General observations from the study: According to reports, the classifier identified cytomegalovirus status with high specificity and sensitivity. Later work found that TCR association rates differed between HLA loci; DRB1 had the most and HLA-C the fewest.

All the people who gave samples were healthy bone marrow donors. The PCR employed 60 Vbeta primers together with 13 Jbeta primers. TCRdb keeps only in-frame clones here, not all; method: immunoSEQ multiplex PCR. In the table there are around 37,000 clones, just under 75% of which are singletons. The CDR3 extends over 14 amino acids. V was clipped by 6 bases and J by 7 bases, with 18 bases between them. CDR1 and CDR2 from the germline V gene are MNHNY and SVGAGI (reference sequence). The sample consisted of PBMCs. The clonotype was recovered from a young man in good health and CMV-seronegative. The chain uses TRBV6-6 and TRBJ1-1; a possible D gene is TRBD1 (6 bases). CDR3 region: CASSSRTGFLEAFF. The DNA of the CDR3 is TGTGCCAGCAGCAGCCGTACAGGGTTTCTTGAAGCTTTCTTT.